A single T cell receptor beta chain is shown here with its context. Its ends do not fully match the called genes, so a read error is possible. The sample belongs to a study of CD8+CD57+ T cells in acquired aplastic anemia. This CDR3 contains 13 residues. CDR1 and CDR2 (germline): ENHRY, SYGVKD. TCR beta VDJ and CDR3 profiling used genomic DNA as template. Each CDR3 protein is one row after TCRdb ran MiXCR on the reads. The sample holds about 40,000 distinct CDR3 sequences, roughly two thirds seen once. Patients who underwent sequencing had shown CD8+CD57+ cell expansion by flow cytometry. The chain has TRBV10-3 and TRBJ2-7; D tentatively fits TRBD1 or TRBD2 (5 bases each). The TCR sequence derives from a human donor with aplastic anemia. The material sequenced was sorted CD4+, CD8+, or CD8+CD57+ T cells (not recorded which) from PBMCs. The CDR3 sequence is CATRDGNSYEQCF. The CDR3 DNA is TGTGCCACCAGGGACGGAAACTCCTACGAGCAGTGCTTC.